This T cell receptor beta chain was captured in a study of T cell responses to AZD1222 COVID-19 vaccine. Study-level information: Combined were second doses at about 4 or about 12 weeks.

Profiled with immunoSEQ multiplex PCR; TCRdb holds only in-frame clones, not every one. The table shows 95,000 to 150,000 clones, with 92% occurring only once. The V end was cut by 0 bases, the J end by 6 bases, with 12 bases between. The CDR3 is 14 residues long. Germline values: CDR1 SGHTS, CDR2 YDEGEE. This receptor was obtained from an adult in good health. Sequenced here: peripheral blood, sampled on day 0 of AZD1222 vaccination. V is TRBV5-8 and J is TRBJ1-2; no clear D gene. The DNA of the CDR3 is TGTGCCAGCAGCTTGGTTTATTCGCAGGATGGCTACACCTTC. Translation: CASSLVYSQDGYTF.